A single T cell receptor (beta chain) is shown here with its context. Trimming left V 4 bases short and J 0 bases short, with 11 bases between. From germline, CDR1 is LNHDA and CDR2 SQIVND (reference sequence). The CDR3 is made up of 15 amino acids. This sample stems from a study of T cell changes during pregnancy in multiple sclerosis. The repertoire was sequenced with immunoSEQ multiplex PCR; TCRdb's copy has only in-frame clones and lacks some. Among about 70,000 clones listed, about 93% were seen once. The rearrangement uses TRBV19 and TRBJ2-3; possible D gene TRBD1, 6 bases. The TCR originated in a female donor with multiple sclerosis, enrolled in a pregnancy study. Sequences were derived from CD4+ T cells from peripheral blood mononuclear cells, sampled after pregnancy. The CDR3 sequence: CASSSLGASTDTQYF. CDR3 nucleotides: TGTGCCAGTAGTAGTCTGGGGGCTAGCACAGATACGCAGTATTTT.